The present TCR beta chain was sequenced within a study of T cell repertoires in cytomegalovirus infection. About the study: A matching HLA type, together with CMV infection, was signaled by public TCR beta signatures.

With regard to this clonotype: Its matching antigen is unknown.

Whole-study results and caveats: CMV carriers having the relevant HLA were flagged by cumulative public TCR beta family frequency. The ex vivo response showed dominance by HLA-C-restricted CMV-specific TCR beta clonotypes.

The CDR3 extends over 17 amino acids. The V end lost 3 bases, the J end lost 4 bases, and 22 bases lay between the germline ends. CDR1 and CDR2 (germline): DFQATT, SNEGSKA (reference sequence). MiXCR, run by TCRdb on the reads, gives a single entry per CDR3 protein. The sample includes around 490,000 distinct CDR3 sequences, around 27% seen only once; the top ten take roughly an eighth. The J gene is TRBJ1-5, the V gene TRBV20-1; D is uncertain. Sequencing was carried out using PBMCs. The source of this sequence is a human donor in good health (CMV status not recorded). Some clones in this sample may be carry-over from other donors' samples. CDR3 protein: CSASPNLGGLANQPQHF. DNA of the CDR3: TGCAGTGCTAGCCCCAACTTGGGAGGGTTGGCTAATCAGCCCCAGCATTTT.